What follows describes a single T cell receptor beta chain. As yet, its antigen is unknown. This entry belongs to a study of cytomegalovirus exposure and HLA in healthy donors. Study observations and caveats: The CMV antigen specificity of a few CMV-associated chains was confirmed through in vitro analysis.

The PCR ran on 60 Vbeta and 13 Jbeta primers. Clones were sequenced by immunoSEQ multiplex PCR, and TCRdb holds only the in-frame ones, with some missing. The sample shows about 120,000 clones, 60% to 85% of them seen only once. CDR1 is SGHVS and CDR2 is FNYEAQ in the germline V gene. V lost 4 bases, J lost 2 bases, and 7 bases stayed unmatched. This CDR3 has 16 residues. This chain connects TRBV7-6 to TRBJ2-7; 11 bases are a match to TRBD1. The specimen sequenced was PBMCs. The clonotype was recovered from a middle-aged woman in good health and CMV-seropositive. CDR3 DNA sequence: TGTGCCAGCAGCTCCGGACAGGGGGCGCCGGCCTACGAGCAGTACTTC. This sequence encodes CASSSGQGAPAYEQYF.